Reported below is one T cell receptor beta chain. Germline is not matched at one junction end, which may reflect a read error. Germline assignment: CDR1 LNHDA and CDR2 SQIVND (reference sequence). This CDR3 comprises 14 residues. These data belong to a study of blood T cell repertoires in COVID-19. Here immunoSEQ multiplex PCR was the method, and the copy in TCRdb shows in-frame clones only, minus some. Of some 490,000 clones listed, 70% to 90% were seen once; the top ten hold under 9.5%. The specimen sequenced was PBMCs or T cells enriched from blood (not recorded which). This rearrangement joins TRBV19 to TRBJ2-7, with D possibly matching TRBD2 (5 bases). The sequence came from a woman aged 60-75 years who had recovered from COVID-19. CDR3 protein: CASSIQAGSHEQYF. DNA of the CDR3: TGTGCCAGTAGTATCCAGGCGGGCTCCCACGAGCAGTACTTC.